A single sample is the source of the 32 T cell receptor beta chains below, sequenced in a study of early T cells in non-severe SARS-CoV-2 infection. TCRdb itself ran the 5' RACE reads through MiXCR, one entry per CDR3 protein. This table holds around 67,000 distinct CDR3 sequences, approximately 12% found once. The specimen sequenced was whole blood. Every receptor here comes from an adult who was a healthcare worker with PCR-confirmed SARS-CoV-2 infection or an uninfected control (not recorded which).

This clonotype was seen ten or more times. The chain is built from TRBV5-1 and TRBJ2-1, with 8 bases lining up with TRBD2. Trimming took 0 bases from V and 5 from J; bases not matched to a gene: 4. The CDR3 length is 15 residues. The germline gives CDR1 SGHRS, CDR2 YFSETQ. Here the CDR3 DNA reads TGCGCCAGCAGCTTGGTTCGGGAGGGAGACAATGAGCAGTTCTTC. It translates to CASSLVREGDNEQFF.

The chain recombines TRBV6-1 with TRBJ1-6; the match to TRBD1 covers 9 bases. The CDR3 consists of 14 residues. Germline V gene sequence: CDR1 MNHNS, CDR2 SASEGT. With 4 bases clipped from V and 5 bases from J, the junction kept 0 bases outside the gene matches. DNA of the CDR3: TGTGCCAGCAGTGGACAGGGGGATAATTCACCCCTCCACTTT. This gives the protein CASSGQGDNSPLHF.

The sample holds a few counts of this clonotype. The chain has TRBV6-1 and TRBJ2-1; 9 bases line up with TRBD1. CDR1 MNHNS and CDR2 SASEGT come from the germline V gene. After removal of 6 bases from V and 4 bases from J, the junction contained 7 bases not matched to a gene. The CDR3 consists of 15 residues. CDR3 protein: CASSVGQGEYNEQFF. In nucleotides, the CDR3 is TGTGCCAGCAGCGTGGGACAGGGAGAGTACAATGAGCAGTTCTTC.

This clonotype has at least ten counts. CDR3 protein: CASSAKRTSGGGGTDTQYF. In DNA form, the CDR3 reads TGTGCCAGCAGCGCCAAAAGGACTAGCGGGGGAGGAGGGACAGATACGCAGTATTTT. The chain recombines TRBV11-2 with TRBJ2-3; TRBD2 aligns across 13 bases. CDR3 length: 19 amino acids. The germline V gene has CDR1 SGHAT and CDR2 FQNNGV. Trimming removed 5 bases from V and 3 bases from J; junction bases left unmatched: 14.

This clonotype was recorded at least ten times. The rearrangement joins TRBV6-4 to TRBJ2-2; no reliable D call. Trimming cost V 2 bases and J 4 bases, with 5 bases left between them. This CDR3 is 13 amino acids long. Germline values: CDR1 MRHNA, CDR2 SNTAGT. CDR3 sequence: CASSDLGTGELFF. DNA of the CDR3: TGTGCCAGCAGTGACCTGGGCACCGGGGAGCTGTTTTTT.

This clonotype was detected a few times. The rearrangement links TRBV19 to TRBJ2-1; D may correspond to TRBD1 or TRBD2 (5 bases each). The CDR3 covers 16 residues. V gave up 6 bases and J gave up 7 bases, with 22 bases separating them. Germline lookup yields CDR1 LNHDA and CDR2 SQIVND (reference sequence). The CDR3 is CASSNIPRGVINEQFF. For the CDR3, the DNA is TGTGCCAGTAGCAATATTCCCCGAGGGGTCATTAATGAGCAGTTCTTC.

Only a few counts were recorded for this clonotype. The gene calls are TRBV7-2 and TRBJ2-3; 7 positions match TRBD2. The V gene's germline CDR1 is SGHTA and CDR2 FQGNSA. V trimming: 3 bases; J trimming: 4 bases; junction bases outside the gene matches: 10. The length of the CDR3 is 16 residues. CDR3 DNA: TGTGCCAGCAGCTTGAAAGGGGCGGGAGCAGCAGATACGCAGTATTTT. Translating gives CASSLKGAGAADTQYF.

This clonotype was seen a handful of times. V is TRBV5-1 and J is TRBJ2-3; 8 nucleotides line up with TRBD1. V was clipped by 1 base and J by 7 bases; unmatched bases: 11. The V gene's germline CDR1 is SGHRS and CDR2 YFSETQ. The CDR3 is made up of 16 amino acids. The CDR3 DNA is TGCGCCAGCAGCTTGAGTCCAGGGGGCGAACGAAATACGCAGTATTTT. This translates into CASSLSPGGERNTQYF. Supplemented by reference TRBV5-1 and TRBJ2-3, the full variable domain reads KAGVTQTPRYLIKTRGQQVTLSCSPISGHRSVSWYQQTPGQGLQFLFEYFSETQRNKGNFPGRFSGRQFSNSRSEMNVSTLELGDSALYLCASSLSPGGERNTQYFGPGTRLTVL.

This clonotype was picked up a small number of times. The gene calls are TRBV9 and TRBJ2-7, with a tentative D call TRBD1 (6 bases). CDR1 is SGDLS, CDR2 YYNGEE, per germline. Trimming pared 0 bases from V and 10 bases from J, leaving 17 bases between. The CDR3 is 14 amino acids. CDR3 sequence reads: CASSVGRDTIHQYF. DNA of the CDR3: TGTGCCAGCAGCGTAGGACGGGACACCATCCACCAGTACTTC.

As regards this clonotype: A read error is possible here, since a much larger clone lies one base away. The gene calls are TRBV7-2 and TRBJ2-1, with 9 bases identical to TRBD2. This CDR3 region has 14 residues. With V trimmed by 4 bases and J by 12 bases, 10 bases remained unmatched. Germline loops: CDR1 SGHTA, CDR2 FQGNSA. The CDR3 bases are TGTGCCAGCAGCTCGGAACTAGCGGGTGTGGGGCAGTTCTTC. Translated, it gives CASSSELAGVGQFF.

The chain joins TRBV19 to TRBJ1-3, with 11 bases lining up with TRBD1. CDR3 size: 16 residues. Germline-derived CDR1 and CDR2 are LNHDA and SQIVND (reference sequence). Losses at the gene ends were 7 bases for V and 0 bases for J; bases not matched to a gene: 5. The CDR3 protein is CASTGQGAFSGNTIYF. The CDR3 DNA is TGTGCCAGTACCGGACAGGGGGCTTTCTCTGGAAACACCATATATTTT.

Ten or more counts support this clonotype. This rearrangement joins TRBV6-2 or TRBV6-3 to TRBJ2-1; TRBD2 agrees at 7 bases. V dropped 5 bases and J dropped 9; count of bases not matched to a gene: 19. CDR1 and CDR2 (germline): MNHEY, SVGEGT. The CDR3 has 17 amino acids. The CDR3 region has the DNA TGTGCCAGCAGTCCCGCCCGGAATAGCGGGCGAGGAGGTGAGCAGTTCTTC. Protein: CASSPARNSGRGGEQFF.

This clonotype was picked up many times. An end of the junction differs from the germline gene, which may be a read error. The CDR3 DNA follows: TGTGCCAGCAGATTAGATTTACCCGGGGAGCTGTTTTTT. Its protein is CASRLDLPGELFF. The chain links TRBV7-9 to TRBJ2-2; D remains ambiguous. The CDR3 length is 13 residues. Germline CDR1 is SEHNR and CDR2 is FQNEAQ (reference sequence).

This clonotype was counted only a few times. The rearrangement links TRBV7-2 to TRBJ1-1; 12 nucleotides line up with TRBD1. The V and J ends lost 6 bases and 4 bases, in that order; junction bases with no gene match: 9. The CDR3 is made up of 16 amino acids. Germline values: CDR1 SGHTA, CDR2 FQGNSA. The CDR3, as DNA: TGTGCCAGCAGTTCCGGGACAGGGGGCGTGAGCACTGAAGCTTTCTTT. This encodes CASSSGTGGVSTEAFF.

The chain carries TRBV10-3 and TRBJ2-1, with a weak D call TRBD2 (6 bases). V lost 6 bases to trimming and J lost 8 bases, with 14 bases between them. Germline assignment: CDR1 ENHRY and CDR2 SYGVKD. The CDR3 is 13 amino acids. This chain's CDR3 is CAISETRDDEQFF. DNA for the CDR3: TGTGCCATCAGCGAGACTAGAGATGATGAGCAGTTCTTC.

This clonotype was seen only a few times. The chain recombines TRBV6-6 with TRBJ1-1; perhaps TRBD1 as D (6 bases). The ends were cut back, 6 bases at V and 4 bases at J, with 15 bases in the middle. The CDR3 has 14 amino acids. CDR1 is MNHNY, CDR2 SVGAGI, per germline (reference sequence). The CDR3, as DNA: TGTGCCAGCAGACAAGGGGGGAGCGGCACTGAAGCTTTCTTT. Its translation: CASRQGGSGTEAFF.

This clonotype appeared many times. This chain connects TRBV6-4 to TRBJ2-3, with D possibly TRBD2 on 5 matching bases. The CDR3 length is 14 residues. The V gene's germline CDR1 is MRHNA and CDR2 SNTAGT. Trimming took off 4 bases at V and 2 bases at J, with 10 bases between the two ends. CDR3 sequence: CASSAGETTDTQYF. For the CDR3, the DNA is TGTGCCAGCAGTGCCGGGGAGACCACAGATACGCAGTATTTT.

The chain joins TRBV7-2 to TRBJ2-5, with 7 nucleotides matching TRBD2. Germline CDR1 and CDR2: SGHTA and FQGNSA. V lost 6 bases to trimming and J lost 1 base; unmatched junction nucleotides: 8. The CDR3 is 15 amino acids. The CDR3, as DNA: TGTGCCAGCAGTGCCCAGGGACTAACCCAAGAGACCCAGTACTTC. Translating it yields CASSAQGLTQETQYF.

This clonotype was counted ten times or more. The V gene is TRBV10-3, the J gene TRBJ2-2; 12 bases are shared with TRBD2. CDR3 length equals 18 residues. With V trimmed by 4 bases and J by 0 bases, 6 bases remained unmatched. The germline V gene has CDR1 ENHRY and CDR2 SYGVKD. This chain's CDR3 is CAISGGLAGTANTGELFF. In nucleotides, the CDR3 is TGTGCCATCAGTGGAGGACTAGCGGGGACGGCGAACACCGGGGAGCTGTTTTTT.

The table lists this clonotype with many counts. The CDR3 sequence is CSAIRKRQVFYGEKLFF. The CDR3, as DNA: TGCAGTGCTATCCGGAAAAGACAGGTCTTTTATGGTGAAAAACTGTTTTTT. The V and J genes are TRBV20-1 and TRBJ1-4; a weak D match, TRBD1 (6 bases). Trimming shortened V by 4 bases and J by 7 bases, and 25 bases separated the two germline ends. This CDR3 is built from 17 residues. Germline CDR1 and CDR2: DFQATT and SNEGSKA (reference sequence).

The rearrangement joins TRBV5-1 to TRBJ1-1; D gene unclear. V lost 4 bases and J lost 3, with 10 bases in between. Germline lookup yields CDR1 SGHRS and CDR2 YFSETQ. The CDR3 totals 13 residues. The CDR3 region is CASSRLLDTEAFF. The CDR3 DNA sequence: TGCGCCAGCAGCCGCCTACTAGACACTGAAGCTTTCTTT. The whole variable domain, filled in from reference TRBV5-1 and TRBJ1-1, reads KAGVTQTPRYLIKTRGQQVTLSCSPISGHRSVSWYQQTPGQGLQFLFEYFSETQRNKGNFPGRFSGRQFSNSRSEMNVSTLELGDSALYLCASSRLLDTEAFFGQGTRLTVV.

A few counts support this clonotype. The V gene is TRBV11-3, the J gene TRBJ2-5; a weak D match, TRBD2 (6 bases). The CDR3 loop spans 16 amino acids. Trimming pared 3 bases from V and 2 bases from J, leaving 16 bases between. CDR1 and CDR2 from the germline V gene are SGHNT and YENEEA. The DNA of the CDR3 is TGTGCCAGCAGCTTGGCAGGCATGGCGGGACAAGAGACCCAGTACTTC. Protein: CASSLAGMAGQETQYF.

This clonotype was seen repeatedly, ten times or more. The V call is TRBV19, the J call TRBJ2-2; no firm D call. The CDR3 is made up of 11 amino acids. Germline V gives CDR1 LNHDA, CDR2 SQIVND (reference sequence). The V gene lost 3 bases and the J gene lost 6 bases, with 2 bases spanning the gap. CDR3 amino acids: CASSISGELFF. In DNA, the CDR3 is TGTGCCAGTAGTATCTCCGGGGAGCTGTTTTTT.

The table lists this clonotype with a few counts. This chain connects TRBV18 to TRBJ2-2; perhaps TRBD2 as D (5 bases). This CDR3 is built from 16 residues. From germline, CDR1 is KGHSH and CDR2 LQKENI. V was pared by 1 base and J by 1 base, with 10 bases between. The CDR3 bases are TGTGCCAGCTCACCACGTTCGGGGAAGAACACCGGGGAGCTGTTTTTT. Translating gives CASSPRSGKNTGELFF.

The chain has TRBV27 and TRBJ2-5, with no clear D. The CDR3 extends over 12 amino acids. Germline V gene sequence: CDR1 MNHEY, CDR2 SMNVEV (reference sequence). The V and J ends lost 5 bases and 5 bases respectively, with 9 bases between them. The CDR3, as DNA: TGTGCCAGCAGTGAGGACGGCGAGACCCAGTACTTC. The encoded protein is CASSEDGETQYF.

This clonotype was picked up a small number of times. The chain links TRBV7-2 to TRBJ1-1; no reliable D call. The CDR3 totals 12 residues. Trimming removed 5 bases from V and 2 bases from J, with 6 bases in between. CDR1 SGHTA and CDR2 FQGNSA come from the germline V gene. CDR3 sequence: CASSPYNTEAFF. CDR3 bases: TGTGCCAGCAGCCCGTACAACACTGAAGCTTTCTTT.

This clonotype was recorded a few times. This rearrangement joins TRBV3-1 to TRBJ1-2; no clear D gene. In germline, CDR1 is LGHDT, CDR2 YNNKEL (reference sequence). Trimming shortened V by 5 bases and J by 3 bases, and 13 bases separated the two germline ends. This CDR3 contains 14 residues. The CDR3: CASSTRGVDYGYTF. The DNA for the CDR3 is TGTGCCAGCAGCACCCGTGGCGTGGACTATGGCTACACCTTC.

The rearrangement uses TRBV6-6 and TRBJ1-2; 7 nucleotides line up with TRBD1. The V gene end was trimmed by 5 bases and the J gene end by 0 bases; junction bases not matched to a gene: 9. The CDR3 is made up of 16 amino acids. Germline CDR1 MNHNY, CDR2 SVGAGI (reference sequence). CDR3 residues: CASSQTGDWTNYGYTF. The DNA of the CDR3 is TGTGCCAGCAGTCAAACAGGGGACTGGACTAACTATGGCTACACCTTC.

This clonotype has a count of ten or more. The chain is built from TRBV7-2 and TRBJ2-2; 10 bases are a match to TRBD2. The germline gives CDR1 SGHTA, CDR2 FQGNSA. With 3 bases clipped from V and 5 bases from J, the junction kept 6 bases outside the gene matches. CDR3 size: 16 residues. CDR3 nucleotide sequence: TGTGCCAGCAGCTTTTCAACTAGCGGGGTAACCGGGGAGCTGTTTTTT. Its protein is CASSFSTSGVTGELFF.

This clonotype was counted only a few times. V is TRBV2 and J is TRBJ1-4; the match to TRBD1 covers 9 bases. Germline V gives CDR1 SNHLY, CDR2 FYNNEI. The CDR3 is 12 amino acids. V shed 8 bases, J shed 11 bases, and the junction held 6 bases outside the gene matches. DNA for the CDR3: TGTGCCAGCCTTGGGACAGGGAGTAAACTGTTTTTT. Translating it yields CASLGTGSKLFF.

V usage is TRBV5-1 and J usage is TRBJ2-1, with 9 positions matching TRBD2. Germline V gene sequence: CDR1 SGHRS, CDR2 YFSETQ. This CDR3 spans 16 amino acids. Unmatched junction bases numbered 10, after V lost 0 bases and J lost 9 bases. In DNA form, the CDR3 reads TGCGCCAGCAGCTTGGCTAGCGGGACCATTTGGGCTGAGCAGTTCTTC. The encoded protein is CASSLASGTIWAEQFF.

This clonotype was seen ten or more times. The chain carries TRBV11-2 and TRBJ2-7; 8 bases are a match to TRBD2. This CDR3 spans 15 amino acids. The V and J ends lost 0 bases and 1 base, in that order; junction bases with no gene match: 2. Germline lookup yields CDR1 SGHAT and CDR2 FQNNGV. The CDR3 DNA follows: TGTGCCAGCAGCTTAGAACTAGCGGATTCCTACGAGCAGTACTTC. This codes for CASSLELADSYEQYF.